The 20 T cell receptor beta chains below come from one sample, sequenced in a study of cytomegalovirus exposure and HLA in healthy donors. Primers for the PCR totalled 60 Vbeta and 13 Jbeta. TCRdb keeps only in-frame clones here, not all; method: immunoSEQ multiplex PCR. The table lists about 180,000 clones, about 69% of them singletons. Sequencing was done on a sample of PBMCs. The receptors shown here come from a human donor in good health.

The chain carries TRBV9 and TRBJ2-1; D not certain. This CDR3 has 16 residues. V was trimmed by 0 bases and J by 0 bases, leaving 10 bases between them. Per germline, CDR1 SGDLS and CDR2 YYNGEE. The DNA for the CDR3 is TGTGCCAGCAGCGTAGTAGCACTGAGCTCCTACAATGAGCAGTTCTTC. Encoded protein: CASSVVALSSYNEQFF.

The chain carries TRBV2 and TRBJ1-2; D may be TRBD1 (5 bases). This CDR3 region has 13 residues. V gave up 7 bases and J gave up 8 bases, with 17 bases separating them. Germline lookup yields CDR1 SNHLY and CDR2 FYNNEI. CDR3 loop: CASIGRDPGGYTF. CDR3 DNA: TGTGCCAGCATCGGGAGGGACCCGGGAGGCTACACCTTC.

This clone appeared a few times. The CDR3 bases are TGCGCCAGCAGCCAAGCCGGGACAGGGAGGTATGGCTACACCTTC. Residues: CASSQAGTGRYGYTF. The chain couples TRBV4-1 to TRBJ1-2; 9 positions agree with TRBD1. The trim removed 1 base at V and 5 bases at J, leaving 5 bases unmatched. The germline gives CDR1 MGHRA, CDR2 YSYEKL. The CDR3 is made up of 15 amino acids.

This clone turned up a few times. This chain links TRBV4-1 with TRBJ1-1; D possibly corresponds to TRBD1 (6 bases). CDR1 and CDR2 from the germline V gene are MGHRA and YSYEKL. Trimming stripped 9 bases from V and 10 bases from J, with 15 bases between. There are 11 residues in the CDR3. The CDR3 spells CASAGVSRAFF. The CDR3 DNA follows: TGCGCCAGTGCAGGGGTTAGTAGAGCTTTCTTT.

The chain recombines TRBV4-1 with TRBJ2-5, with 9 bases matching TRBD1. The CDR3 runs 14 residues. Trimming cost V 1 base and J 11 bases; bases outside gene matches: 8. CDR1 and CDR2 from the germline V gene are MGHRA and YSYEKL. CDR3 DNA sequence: TGCGCCAGCAGCCAAGGGACAGGGGTTGCTGTGCAGTACTTC. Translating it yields CASSQGTGVAVQYF.

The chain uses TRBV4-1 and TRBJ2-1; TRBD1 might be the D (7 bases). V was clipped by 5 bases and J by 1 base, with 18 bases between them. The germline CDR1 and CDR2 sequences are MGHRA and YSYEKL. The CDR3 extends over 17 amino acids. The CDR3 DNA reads TGCGCCAGCAGCGAACGCAACCAGGGGGGTTCCTACAATGAGCAGTTCTTC. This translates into CASSERNQGGSYNEQFF.

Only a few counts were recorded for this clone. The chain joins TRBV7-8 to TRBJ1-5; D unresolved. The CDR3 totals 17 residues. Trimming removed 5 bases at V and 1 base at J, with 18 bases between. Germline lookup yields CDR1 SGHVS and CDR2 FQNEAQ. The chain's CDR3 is CASSRHEGKRSNQPQHF. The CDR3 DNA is TGTGCCAGCAGCCGCCATGAGGGTAAAAGAAGCAATCAGCCCCAGCATTTT.

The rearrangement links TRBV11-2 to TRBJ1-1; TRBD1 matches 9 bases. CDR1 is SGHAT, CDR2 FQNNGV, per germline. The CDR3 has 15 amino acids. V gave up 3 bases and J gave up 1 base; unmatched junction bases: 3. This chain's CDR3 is CASSFAGQGNTEAFF. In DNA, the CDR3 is TGTGCCAGCAGCTTCGCGGGACAGGGGAACACTGAAGCTTTCTTT.

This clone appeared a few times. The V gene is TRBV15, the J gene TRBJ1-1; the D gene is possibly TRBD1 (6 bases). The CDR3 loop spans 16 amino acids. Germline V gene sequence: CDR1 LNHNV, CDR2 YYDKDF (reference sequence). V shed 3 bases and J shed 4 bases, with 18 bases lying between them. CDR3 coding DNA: TGTGCCACCAGCAGCGGACAGACTACGGTGGGCACTGAAGCTTTCTTT. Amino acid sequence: CATSSGQTTVGTEAFF.

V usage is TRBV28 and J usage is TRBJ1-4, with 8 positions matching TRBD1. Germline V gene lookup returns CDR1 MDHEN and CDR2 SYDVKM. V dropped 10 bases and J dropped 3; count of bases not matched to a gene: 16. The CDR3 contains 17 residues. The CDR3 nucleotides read TGTGCCACCAGAGATATCTATGGGGACAGGCCTAATGAAAAACTGTTTTTT. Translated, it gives CATRDIYGDRPNEKLFF.

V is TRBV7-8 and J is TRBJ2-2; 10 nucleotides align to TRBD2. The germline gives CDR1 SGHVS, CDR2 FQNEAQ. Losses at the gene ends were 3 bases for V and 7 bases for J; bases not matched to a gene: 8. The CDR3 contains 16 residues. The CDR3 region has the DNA TGTGCCAGCAGCTTTATGTCTAGCGGGGGATACGGGGAGCTGTTTTTT. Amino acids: CASSFMSSGGYGELFF.

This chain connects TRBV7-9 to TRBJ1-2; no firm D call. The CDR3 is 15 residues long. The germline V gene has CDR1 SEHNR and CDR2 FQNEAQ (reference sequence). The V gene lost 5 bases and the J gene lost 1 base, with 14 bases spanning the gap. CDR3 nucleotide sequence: TGTGCCAGCAGCGCATCCCTAGATTATAACTATGGCTACACCTTC. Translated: CASSASLDYNYGYTF.

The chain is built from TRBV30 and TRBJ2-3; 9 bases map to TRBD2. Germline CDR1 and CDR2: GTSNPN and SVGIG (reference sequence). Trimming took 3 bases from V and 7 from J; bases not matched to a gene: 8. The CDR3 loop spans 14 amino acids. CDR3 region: CAWRSAGGRHTQYF. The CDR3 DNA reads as TGTGCCTGGAGGAGTGCGGGGGGGCGACATACGCAGTATTTT. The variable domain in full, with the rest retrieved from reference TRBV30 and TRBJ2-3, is SQTIHQWPATLVQPVGSPLSLECTVEGTSNPNLYWYRQAAGRGLQLLFYSVGIGQISSEVPQNLSASRPQDRQFILSSKKLLLSDSGFYLCAWRSAGGRHTQYFGPGTRLTVL.

The CDR3 DNA reads TGTGCCAGCAGTTTCACAGGGTCGCGCAATCAGCCCCAGCATTTT. It encodes CASSFTGSRNQPQHF. The gene calls are TRBV27 and TRBJ1-5; D possibly corresponds to TRBD1 (6 bases). The CDR3 sequence is 15 residues long. Trimming cost V 3 bases and J 2 bases, with 11 bases left between them. Germline V gene sequence: CDR1 MNHEY, CDR2 SMNVEV (reference sequence).

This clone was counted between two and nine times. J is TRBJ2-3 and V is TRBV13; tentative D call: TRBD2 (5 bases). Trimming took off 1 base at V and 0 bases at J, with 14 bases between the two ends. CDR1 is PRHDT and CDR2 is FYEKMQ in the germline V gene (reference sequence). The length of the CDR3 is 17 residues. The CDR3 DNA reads TGTGCCAGCAGCTTAGCGGGGTGGTCGTCTAGCACAGATACGCAGTATTTT. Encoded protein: CASSLAGWSSSTDTQYF.

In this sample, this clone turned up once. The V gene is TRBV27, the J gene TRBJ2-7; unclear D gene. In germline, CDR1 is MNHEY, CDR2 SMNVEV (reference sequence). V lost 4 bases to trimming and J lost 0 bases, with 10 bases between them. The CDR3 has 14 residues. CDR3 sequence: CASSSQLVSYEQYF. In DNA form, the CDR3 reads TGTGCCAGCAGTTCCCAGCTAGTCTCCTACGAGCAGTACTTC.

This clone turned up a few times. The CDR3 protein is CASSLMTGRTYNSPLHF. In DNA form, the CDR3 reads TGCGCCAGCAGCTTGATGACAGGGAGAACCTATAATTCACCCCTCCACTTT. V and J are TRBV5-1 and TRBJ1-6, with 7 bases identical to TRBD1. The CDR3 is 17 residues long. The trim removed 1 base at V and 2 bases at J, leaving 6 bases unmatched. The germline CDR1 and CDR2 sequences are SGHRS and YFSETQ.

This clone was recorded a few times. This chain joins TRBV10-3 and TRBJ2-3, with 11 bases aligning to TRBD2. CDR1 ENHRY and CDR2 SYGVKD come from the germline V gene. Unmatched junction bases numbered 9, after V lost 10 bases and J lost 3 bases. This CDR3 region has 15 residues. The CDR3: CATQRTSGSTDTQYF. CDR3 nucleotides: TGTGCCACCCAGAGGACTAGCGGGTCGACAGATACGCAGTATTTT.

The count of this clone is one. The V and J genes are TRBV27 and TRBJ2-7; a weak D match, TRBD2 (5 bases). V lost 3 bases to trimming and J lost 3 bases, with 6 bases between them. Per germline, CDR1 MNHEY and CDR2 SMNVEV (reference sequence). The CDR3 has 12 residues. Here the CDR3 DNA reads TGTGCCAGCAGTTTCGCGGGCTACGAGCAGTACTTC. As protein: CASSFAGYEQYF.

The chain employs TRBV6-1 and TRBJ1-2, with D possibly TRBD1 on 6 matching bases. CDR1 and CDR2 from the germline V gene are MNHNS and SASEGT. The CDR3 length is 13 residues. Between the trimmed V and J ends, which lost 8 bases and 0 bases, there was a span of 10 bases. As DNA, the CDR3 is TGTGCCAGCGACGCAGGGGCTAACTATGGCTACACCTTC. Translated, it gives CASDAGANYGYTF.